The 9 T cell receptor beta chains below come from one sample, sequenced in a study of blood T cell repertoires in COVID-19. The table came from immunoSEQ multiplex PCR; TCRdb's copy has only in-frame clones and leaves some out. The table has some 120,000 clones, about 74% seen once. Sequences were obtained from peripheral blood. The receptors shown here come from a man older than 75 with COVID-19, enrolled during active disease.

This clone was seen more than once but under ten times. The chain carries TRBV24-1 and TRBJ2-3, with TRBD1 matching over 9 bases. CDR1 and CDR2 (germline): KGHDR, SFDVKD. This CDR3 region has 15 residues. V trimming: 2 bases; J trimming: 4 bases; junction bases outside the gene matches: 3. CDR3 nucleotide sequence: TGTGCCACCAGTGATTGGACAGGGGAATCAGATACGCAGTATTTT. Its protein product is CATSDWTGESDTQYF.

CDR3 DNA sequence: TGTGCCAGCTCAGCCGACGGACTTTCCTACGAGCAGTACTTC. Translating gives CASSADGLSYEQYF. J is TRBJ2-7 and V is TRBV18; tentatively, D is TRBD2 (5 bases). Germline V gene lookup returns CDR1 KGHSH and CDR2 LQKENI. CDR3 length: 14 amino acids. The V end lost 5 bases, the J end lost 1 base, and 12 bases lay between the germline ends.

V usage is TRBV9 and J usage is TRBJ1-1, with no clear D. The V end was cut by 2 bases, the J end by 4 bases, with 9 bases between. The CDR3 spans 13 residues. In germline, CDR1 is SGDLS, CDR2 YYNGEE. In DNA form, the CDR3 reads TGTGCCAGCAGCGTTACGAGCGGCACTGAAGCTTTCTTT. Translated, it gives CASSVTSGTEAFF.

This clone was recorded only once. The CDR3 protein is CASSLGAVYGYTF. CDR3 nucleotide sequence: TGTGCCAGCAGTTTAGGGGCTGTCTATGGCTACACCTTC. The V call is TRBV28, the J call TRBJ1-2, with D perhaps matching TRBD1 (5 bases). V lost 2 bases, J lost 4 bases, and 8 bases lay in between. The CDR3 has 13 residues. The germline gives CDR1 MDHEN, CDR2 SYDVKM.

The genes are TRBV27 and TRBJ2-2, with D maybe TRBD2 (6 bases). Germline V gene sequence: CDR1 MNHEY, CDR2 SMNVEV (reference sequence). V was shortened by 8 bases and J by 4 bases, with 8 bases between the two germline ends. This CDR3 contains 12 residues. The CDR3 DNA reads TGTGCCAGCGTCGGGAGCACCGGGGAGCTGTTTTTT. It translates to CASVGSTGELFF.

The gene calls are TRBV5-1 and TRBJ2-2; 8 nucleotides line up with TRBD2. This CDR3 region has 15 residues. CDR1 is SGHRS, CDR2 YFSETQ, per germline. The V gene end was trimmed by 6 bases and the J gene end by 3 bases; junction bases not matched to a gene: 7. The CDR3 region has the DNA TGCGCCAGCACCTTAACTAGCGGAGACACCGGGGAGCTGTTTTTT. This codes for CASTLTSGDTGELFF.

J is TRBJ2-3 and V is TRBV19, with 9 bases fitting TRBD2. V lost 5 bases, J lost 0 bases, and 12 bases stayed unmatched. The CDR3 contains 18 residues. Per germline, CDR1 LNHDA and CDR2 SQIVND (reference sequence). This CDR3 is CASSQGLARTESTDTQYF. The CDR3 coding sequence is TGTGCCAGTAGTCAGGGACTAGCCAGGACTGAAAGCACAGATACGCAGTATTTT. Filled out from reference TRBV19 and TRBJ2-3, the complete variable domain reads DGGITQSPKYLFRKEGQNVTLSCEQNLNHDAMYWYRQDPGQGLRLIYYSQIVNDFQKGDIAEGYSVSREKKESFPLTVTSAQKNPTAFYLCASSQGLARTESTDTQYFGPGTRLTVL.

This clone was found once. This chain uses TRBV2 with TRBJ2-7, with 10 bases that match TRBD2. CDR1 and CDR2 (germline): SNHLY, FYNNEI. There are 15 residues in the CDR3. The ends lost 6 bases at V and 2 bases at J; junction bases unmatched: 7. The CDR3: CASSALAGEAYEQYF. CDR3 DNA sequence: TGTGCCAGCAGCGCTCTAGCGGGAGAGGCCTACGAGCAGTACTTC.

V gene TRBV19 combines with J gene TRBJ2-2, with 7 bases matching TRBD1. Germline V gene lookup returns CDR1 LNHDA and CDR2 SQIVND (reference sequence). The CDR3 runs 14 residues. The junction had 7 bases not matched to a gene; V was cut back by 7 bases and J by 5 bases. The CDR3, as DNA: TGTGCCAGTAATAGGCAGGGGGTTACCGGGGAGCTGTTTTTT. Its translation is CASNRQGVTGELFF.